The clone carrying this T cell receptor (beta chain) occurred a few times. Its target is unknown. These data belong to a study of T cell responses to AZD1222 COVID-19 vaccine. Study-wide results and limits: There were mostly white British donors and more females than males, and clonal diversity was possibly underestimated.

CDR1 is SGHDN, CDR2 FVKESK, per germline. Between the trimmed V and J ends, which lost 4 bases and 0 bases, there was a span of 16 bases. The CDR3 loop spans 17 amino acids. This table comes from immunoSEQ multiplex PCR, and its TCRdb copy is limited to in-frame clones, with some not included. This table holds roughly 150,000 clones, roughly 92% found once. The V call is TRBV14, the J call TRBJ2-1, with a tentative D call TRBD2 (6 bases). The receptor was isolated from an adult in good health. The starting material was peripheral blood, obtained on day 0 of AZD1222 vaccination. The CDR3 DNA follows: TGTGCCAGCAGCCTGGGGGGAGGACTGAGCTCCTACAATGAGCAGTTCTTC. It translates to CASSLGGGLSSYNEQFF.